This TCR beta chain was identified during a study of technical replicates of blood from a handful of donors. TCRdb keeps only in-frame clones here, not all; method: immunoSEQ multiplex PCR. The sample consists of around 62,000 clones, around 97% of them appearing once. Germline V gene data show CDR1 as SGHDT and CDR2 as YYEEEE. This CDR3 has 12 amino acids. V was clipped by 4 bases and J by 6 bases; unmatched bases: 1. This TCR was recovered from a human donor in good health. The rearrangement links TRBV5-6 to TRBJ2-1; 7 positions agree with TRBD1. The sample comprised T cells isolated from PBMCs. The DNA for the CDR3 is TGTGCCAGCAGCGGGGACAGCAATGAGCAGTTCTTC. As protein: CASSGDSNEQFF.